This T cell receptor beta chain was identified during a study of blood T cell repertoires in COVID-19. In the study overall: Both acute and convalescent COVID-19 samples were obtained from the United States, Italy and Spain.

With V trimmed by 4 bases and J by 8 bases, 4 bases remained unmatched. The CDR3 is 12 amino acids. CDR1 SEHNR and CDR2 FQNEAQ come from the germline V gene (reference sequence). Sequenced by immunoSEQ multiplex PCR; TCRdb stores in-frame clones only, minus some. The sample has roughly 350,000 clones; about 88% are singletons. This clone was seen just once. V is TRBV7-9 and J is TRBJ1-2; 7 nucleotides align to TRBD1. The TCR comes from a woman in her 70s with COVID-19, enrolled during active disease. Specimen: peripheral blood. The CDR3 is CASSSQGKGYTF. The CDR3 bases are TGTGCCAGCAGCTCACAGGGGAAAGGCTACACCTTC.